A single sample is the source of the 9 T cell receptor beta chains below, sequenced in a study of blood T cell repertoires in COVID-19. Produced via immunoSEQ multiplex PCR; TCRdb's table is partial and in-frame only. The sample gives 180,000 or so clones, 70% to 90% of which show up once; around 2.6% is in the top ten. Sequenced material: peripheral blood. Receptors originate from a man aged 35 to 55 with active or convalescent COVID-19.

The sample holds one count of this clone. CDR3 coding DNA: TGTGCCAGCAGCCCACAACAGGAGAACTATGGCTACACCTTC. This sequence encodes CASSPQQENYGYTF. The rearrangement links TRBV9 to TRBJ1-2, with D tentatively TRBD1 (5 bases). The germline V gene encodes CDR1 SGDLS and CDR2 YYNGEE. V was shortened by 4 bases and J by 2 bases, with 12 bases between the two germline ends. The length of the CDR3 is 14 residues.

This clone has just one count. The CDR3 spells CASSYSAGGRDEQYF. CDR3 sequence (DNA): TGTGCCAGCAGTTACTCGGCAGGGGGCCGCGACGAGCAGTACTTC. The chain combines TRBV6-5 with TRBJ2-7, with TRBD1 matching 8 bases. CDR1 and CDR2 (germline): MNHEY, SVGAGI. Trimming removed 0 bases from V and 5 bases from J; junction bases left unmatched: 6. The CDR3 is 15 amino acids.

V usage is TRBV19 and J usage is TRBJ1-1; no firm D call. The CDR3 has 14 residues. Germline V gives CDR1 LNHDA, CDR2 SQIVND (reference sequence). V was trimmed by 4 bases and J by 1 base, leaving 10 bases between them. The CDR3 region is CASSTSTQNTEAFF. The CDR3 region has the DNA TGTGCCAGTAGTACCTCGACTCAGAACACTGAAGCTTTCTTT. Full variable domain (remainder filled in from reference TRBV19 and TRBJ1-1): DGGITQSPKYLFRKEGQNVTLSCEQNLNHDAMYWYRQDPGQGLRLIYYSQIVNDFQKGDIAEGYSVSREKKESFPLTVTSAQKNPTAFYLCASSTSTQNTEAFFGQGTRLTVV.

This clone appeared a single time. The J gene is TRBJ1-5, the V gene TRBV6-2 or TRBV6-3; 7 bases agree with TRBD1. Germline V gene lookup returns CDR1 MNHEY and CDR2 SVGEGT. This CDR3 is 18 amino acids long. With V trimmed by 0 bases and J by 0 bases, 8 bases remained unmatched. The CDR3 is CASSYSDGTAYSNQPQHF. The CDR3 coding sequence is TGTGCCAGCAGTTACTCGGATGGGACAGCGTATAGCAATCAGCCCCAGCATTTT.

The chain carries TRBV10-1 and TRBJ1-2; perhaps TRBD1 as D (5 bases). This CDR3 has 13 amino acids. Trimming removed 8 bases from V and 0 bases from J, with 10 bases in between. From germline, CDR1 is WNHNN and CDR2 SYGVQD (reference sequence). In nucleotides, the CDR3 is TGCGCCAGCGGTTGGGGCTCTAACTATGGCTACACCTTC. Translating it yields CASGWGSNYGYTF.

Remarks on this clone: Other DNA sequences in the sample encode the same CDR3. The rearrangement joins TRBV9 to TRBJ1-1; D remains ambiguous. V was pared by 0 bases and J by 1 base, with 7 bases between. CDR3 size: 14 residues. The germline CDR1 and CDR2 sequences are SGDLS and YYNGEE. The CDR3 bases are TGTGCCAGCAGCGTAGTGGAGGGGAACACTGAAGCTTTCTTT. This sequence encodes CASSVVEGNTEAFF.

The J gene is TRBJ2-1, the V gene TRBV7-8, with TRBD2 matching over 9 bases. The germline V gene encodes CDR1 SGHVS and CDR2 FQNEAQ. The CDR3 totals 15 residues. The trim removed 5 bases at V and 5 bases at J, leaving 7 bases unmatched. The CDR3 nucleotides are TGTGCCAGCAGCCCCGGGGTAGCGGGGGACAATGAGCAGTTCTTC. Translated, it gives CASSPGVAGDNEQFF.

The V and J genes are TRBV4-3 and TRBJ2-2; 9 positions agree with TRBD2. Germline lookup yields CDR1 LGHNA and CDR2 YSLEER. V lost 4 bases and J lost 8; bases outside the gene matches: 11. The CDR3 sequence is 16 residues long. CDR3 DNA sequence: TGCGCCAGCAGCCCCTATAGCGGGGGCCAAGGGGGGGAGCTGTTTTTT. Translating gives CASSPYSGGQGGELFF.

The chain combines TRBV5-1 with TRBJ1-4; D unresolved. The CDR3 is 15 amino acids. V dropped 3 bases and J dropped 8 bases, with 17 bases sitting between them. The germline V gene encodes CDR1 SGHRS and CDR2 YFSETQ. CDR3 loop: CASSSEGGEREKLFF. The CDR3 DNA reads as TGCGCCAGCAGCTCGGAGGGCGGGGAGCGGGAAAAACTGTTTTTT.